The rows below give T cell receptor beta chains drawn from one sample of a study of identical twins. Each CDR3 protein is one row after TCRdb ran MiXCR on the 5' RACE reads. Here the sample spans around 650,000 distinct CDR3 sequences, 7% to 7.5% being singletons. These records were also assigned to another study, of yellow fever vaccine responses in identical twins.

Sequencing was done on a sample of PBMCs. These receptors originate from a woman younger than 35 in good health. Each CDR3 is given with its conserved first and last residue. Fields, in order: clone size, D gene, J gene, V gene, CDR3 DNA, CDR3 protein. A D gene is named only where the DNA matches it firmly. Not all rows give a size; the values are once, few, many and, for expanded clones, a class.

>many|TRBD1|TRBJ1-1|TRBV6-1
TGTGCCAGCAGGGACAGGGGGCTGCGGACTGAAGCTTTCTTT
CASRDRGLRTEAFF
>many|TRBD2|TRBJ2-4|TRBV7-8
TGTGCCAGCAGCTTATACAATGCGGGAGGGCAAGGAAACATTCAGTACTTC
CASSLYNAGGQGNIQYF
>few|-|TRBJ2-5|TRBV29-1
TGCAGCGTTGTAAGGGGAAGGGGAGAGACCCAGTACTTC
CSVVRGRGETQYF
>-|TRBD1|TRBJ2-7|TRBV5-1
TGCGCCAGCAGCCGTCACATTAGAGGGACAGGGACCTACGAGCAGTACTTC
CASSRHIRGTGTYEQYF
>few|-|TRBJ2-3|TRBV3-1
TGTGCCAGCAGCCAAGCTGCCAGAGCAGATACGCAGTATTTT
CASSQAARADTQYF
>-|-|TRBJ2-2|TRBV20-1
TGCAGTGCTAGGTCGGTAGCAACATCGAACACCGGGGAGCTGTTTTTT
CSARSVATSNTGELFF
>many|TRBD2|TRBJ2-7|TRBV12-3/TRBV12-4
TGTGCCAGCAGTTTAGAAAGACTAGCGGGAGCGGACGAGCAGTACTTC
CASSLERLAGADEQYF
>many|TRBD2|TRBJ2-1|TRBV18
TGTGCCAGCTCAGGGCTAGCGGCCTACAATGAGCAGTTCTTC
CASSGLAAYNEQFF
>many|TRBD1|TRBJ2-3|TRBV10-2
TGCGCCAGCAGGGATGGACAGGGTAAAACAGATACGCAGTATTTT
CASRDGQGKTDTQYF
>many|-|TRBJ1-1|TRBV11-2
TGTGCCAGCAGCTCGGGGATCGCGAACACTGAAGCTTTCTTT
CASSSGIANTEAFF
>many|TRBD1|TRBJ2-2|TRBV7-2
TGTGCCAGCAGCTTAGTATCAGGGGGCGCGCACGGGGAGCTGTTTTTT
CASSLVSGGAHGELFF
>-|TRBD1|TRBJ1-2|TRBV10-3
TGTGCCATCAGCGTAGGCCGGGACAGGGCTGGCTACACCTTC
CAISVGRDRAGYTF
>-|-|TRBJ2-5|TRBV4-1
TGCGCCAGCAGCCAAGGACCGGGGGTGTCAGAGACCCAGTACTTC
CASSQGPGVSETQYF
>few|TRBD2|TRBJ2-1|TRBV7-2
TGTGCCAGCAGCTTAGGTACTGCGCGGGGGGGAAATGAGCAGTTCTTC
CASSLGTARGGNEQFF
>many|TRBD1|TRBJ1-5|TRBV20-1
TGCAGTGCCAGGGACAGTCCTTATAGCAATCAGCCCCAGCATTTT
CSARDSPYSNQPQHF